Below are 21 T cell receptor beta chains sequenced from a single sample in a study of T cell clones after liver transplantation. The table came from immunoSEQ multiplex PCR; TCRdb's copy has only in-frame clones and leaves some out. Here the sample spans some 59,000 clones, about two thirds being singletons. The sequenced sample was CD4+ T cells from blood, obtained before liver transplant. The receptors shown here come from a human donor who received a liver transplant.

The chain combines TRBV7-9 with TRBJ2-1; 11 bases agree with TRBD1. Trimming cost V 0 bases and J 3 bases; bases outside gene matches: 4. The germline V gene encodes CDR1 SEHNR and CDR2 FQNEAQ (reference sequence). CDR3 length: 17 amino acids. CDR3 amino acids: CASSLAVGQGGYNEQFF. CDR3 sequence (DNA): TGTGCCAGCAGCTTAGCGGTGGGACAGGGGGGCTACAATGAGCAGTTCTTC.

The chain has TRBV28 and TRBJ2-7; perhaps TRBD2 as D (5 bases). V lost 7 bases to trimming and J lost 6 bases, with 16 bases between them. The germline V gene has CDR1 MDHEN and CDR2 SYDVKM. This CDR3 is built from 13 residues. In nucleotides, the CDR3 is TGTGCCAGCACCTCGGAGGAACCACGCGAGCAGTACTTC. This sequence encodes CASTSEEPREQYF.

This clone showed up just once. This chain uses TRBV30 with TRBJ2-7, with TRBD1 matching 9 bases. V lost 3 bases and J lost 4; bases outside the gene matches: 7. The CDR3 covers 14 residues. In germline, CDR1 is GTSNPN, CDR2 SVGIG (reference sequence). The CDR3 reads CAWRPTGGGYEQYF. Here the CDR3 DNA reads TGTGCCTGGAGACCGACAGGGGGTGGGTACGAGCAGTACTTC.

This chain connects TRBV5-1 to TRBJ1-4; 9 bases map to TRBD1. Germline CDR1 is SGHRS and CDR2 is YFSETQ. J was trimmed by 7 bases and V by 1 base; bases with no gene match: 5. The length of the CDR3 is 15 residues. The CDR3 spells CASSLTGTGSEKLFF. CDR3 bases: TGCGCCAGCAGCTTGACCGGGACAGGGAGTGAAAAACTGTTTTTT.

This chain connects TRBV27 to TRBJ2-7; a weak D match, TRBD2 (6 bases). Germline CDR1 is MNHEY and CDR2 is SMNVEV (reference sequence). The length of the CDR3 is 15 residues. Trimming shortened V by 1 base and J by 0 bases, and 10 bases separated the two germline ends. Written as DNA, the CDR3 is TGTGCCAGCAGTTTATACGGGGGAAGCTCCTACGAGCAGTACTTC. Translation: CASSLYGGSSYEQYF.

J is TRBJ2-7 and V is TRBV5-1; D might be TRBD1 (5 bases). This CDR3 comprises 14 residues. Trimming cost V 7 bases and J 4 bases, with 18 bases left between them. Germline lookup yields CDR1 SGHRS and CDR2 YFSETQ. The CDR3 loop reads CASFHGQGAYEQYF. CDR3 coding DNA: TGCGCCAGCTTCCATGGGCAGGGTGCGTACGAGCAGTACTTC. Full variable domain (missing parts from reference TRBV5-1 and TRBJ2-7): KAGVTQTPRYLIKTRGQQVTLSCSPISGHRSVSWYQQTPGQGLQFLFEYFSETQRNKGNFPGRFSGRQFSNSRSEMNVSTLELGDSALYLCASFHGQGAYEQYFGPGTRLTVT.

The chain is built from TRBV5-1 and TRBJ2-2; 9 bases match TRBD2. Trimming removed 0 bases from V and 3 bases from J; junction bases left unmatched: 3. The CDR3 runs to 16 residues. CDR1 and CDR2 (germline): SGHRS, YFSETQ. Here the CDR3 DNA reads TGCGCCAGCAGCTTGGTAGCGGGGGATCACACCGGGGAGCTGTTTTTT. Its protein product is CASSLVAGDHTGELFF.

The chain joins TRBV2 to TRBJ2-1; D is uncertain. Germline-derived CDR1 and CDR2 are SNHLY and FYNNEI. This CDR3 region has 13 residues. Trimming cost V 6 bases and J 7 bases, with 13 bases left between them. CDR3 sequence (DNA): TGTGCCAGCAGGATGAACGGCAGGAATGAGCAGTTCTTC. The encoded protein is CASRMNGRNEQFF.

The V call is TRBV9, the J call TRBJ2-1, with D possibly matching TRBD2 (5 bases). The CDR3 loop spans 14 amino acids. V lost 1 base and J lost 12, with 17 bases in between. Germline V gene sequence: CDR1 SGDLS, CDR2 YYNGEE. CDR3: CASSVMLQDSRQFF. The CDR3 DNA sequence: TGTGCCAGCAGCGTAATGTTGCAGGACTCACGGCAGTTCTTC.

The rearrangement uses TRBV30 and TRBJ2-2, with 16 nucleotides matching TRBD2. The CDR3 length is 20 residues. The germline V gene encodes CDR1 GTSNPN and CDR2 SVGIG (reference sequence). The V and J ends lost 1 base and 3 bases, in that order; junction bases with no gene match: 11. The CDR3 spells CAWSGSYGTSGGGYTGELFF. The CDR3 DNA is TGTGCCTGGAGTGGATCCTACGGGACTAGCGGGGGGGGTTACACCGGGGAGCTGTTTTTT.

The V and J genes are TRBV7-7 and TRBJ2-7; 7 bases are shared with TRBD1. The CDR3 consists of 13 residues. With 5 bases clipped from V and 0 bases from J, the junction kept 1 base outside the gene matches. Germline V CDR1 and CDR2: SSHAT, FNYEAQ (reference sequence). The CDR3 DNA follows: TGTGCCAGCAGCCGGACAGGCTCCTACGAGCAGTACTTC. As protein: CASSRTGSYEQYF. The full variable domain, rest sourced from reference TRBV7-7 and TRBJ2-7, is GAGVSQSPRYKVTKRGQDVTLRCDPISSHATLYWYQQALGQGPEFLTYFNYEAQPDKSGLPSDRFSAERPEGSISTLTIQRTEQRDSAMYRCASSRTGSYEQYFGPGTRLTVT.

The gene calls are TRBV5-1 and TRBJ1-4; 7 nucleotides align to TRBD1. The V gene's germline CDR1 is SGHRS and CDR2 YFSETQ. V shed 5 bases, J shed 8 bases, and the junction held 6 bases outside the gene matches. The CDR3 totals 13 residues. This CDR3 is CASRETGREKLFF. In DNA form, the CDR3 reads TGCGCCAGCAGGGAGACAGGGAGGGAAAAACTGTTTTTT.

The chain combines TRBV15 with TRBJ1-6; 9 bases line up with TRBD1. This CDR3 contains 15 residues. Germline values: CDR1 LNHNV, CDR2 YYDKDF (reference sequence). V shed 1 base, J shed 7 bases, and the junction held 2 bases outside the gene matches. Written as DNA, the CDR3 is TGTGCCACCAGCAGAGCCGGGACAGGGAATTCACCCCTCCACTTT. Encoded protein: CATSRAGTGNSPLHF.

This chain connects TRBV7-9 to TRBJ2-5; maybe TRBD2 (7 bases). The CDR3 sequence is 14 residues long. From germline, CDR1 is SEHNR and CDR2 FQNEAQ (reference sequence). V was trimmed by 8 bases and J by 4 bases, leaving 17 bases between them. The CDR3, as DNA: TGTGCCAGCTCACTTGCAAGGGGGGGAGAGACCCAGTACTTC. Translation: CASSLARGGETQYF.

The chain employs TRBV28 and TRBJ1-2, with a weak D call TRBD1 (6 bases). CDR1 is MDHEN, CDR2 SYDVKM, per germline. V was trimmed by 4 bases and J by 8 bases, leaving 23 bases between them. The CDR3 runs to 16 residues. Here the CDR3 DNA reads TGTGCCAGCAGTTCGCCCCCCGGCAGGGGAGGGTACGGCTACACCTTC. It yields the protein CASSSPPGRGGYGYTF.

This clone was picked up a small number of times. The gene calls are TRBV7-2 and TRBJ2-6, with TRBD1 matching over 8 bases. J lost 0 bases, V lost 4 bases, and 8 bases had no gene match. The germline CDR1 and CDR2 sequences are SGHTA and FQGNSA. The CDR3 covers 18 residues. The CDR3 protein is CASSSPLDRVSGANVLTF. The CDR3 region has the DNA TGTGCCAGCAGCTCCCCCCTGGACAGGGTCTCTGGGGCCAACGTCCTGACTTTC.

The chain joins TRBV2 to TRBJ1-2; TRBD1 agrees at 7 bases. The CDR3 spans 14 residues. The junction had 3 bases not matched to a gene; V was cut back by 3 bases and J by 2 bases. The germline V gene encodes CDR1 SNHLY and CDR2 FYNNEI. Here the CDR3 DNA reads TGTGCCAGCAGTGAGGTCAGGGGGAACTATGGCTACACCTTC. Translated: CASSEVRGNYGYTF. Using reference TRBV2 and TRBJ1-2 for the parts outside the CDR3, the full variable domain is EPEVTQTPSHQVTQMGQEVILRCVPISNHLYFYWYRQILGQKVEFLVSFYNNEISEKSEIFDDQFSVERPDGSNFTLKIRSTKLEDSAMYFCASSEVRGNYGYTFGSGTRLTVV.

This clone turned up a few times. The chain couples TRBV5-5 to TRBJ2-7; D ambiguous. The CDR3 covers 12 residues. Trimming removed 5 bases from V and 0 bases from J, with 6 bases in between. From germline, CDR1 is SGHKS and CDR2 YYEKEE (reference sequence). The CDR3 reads CASRLSSYEQYF. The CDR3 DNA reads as TGTGCCAGCAGATTATCCTCCTACGAGCAGTACTTC.

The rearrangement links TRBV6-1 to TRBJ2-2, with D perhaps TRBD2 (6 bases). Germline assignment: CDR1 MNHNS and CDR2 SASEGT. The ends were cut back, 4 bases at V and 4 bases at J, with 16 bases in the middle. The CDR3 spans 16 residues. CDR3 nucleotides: TGTGCCAGCAGTGCACCGACTAGTTCGGGCACCGGGGAGCTGTTTTTT. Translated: CASSAPTSSGTGELFF.

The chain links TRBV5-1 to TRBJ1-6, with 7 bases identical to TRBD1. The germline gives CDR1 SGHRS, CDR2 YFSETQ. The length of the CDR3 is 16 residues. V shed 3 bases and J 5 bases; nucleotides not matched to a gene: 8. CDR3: CASSSSGGSNNSPLHF. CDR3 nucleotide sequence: TGCGCCAGCAGCTCGTCAGGGGGTTCGAATAATTCACCCCTCCACTTT.

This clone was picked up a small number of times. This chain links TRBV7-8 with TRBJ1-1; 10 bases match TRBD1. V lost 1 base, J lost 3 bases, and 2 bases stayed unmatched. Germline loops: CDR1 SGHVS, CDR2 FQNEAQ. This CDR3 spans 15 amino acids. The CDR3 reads CASSLGDRGHTEAFF. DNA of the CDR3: TGTGCCAGCAGCTTAGGGGACAGGGGCCACACTGAAGCTTTCTTT. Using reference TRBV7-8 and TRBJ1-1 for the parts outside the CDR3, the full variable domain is GAGVSQSPRYKVAKRGQDVALRCDPISGHVSLFWYQQALGQGPEFLTYFQNEAQLDKSGLPSDRFFAERPEGSVSTLKIQRTQQEDSAVYLCASSLGDRGHTEAFFGQGTRLTVV.